The present TCR beta chain was sequenced within a study of identical twins. Overall study findings and caveats: Less excess twin sharing appeared in beta out-of-frame sequences. There was an excess of low generation probability in the out-of-frame alpha sequences that twins shared.

This clonotype was seen at least ten times. The antigen remains undetermined. Trimming cost V 5 bases and J 8 bases; bases outside gene matches: 9. The CDR3 is 13 amino acids. Per the germline V gene, CDR1 is MDHEN and CDR2 is SYDVKM. After template switching added a universal primer site, the resulting cDNA carried unique molecular identifiers. TCRdb re-analysed the 5' RACE reads in MiXCR, keeping a single row per CDR3 protein. This table has about 200,000 distinct CDR3 sequences, roughly 10% appearing once. The sequenced sample consisted of memory T cells sorted from blood. The TCR was taken from a man between 50 and 59 years old in good health. V usage is TRBV28 and J usage is TRBJ2-7, with 7 bases fitting TRBD1. CDR3 sequence reads: CASSRQGLPKQYF. For the CDR3, the DNA is TGTGCCAGCAGTCGACAGGGTTTGCCCAAGCAGTACTTC.